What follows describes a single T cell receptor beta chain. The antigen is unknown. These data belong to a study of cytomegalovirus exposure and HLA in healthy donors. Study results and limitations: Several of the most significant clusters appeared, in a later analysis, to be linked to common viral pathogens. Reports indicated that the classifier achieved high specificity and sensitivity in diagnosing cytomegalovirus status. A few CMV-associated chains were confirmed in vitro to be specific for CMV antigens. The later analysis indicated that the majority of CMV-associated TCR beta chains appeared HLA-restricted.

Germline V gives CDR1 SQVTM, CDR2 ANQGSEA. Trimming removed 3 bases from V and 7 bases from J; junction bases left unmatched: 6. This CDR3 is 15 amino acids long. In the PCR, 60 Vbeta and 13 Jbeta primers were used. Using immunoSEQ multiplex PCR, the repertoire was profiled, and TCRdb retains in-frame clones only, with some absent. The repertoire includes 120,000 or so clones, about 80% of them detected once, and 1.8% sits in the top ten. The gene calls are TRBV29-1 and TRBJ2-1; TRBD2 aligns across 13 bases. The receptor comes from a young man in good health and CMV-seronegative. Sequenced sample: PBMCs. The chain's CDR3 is CSVERELAGGNEQFF. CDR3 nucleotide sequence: TGCAGCGTTGAGAGAGAACTAGCGGGGGGGAATGAGCAGTTCTTC.